This TCR beta chain came from a study of blood T cell repertoires in COVID-19. Study-wide background: Acute and convalescent COVID-19 specimens originated in the United States, Italy and Spain. PBMCs, B-cell-depleted T cells, or T cells provided the cDNA or gDNA that made up the material.

Germline assignment: CDR1 LGHDT and CDR2 YNNKEL (reference sequence). V was clipped by 4 bases and J by 10 bases; unmatched bases: 4. The CDR3 length is 12 residues. This clone was detected a few times. In the original processing: It was from reference gene primer amplification that nucleated cell counts were estimated. Using immunoSEQ multiplex PCR, the repertoire was profiled, and TCRdb retains in-frame clones only, with some absent. V, J and clone size are taken as reported in that table, and D and trimming were inferred from the DNA itself. The table lists hundreds of thousands of clones, approximately 85% of them singletons, with 10% to 15% in the top ten.

The source of this sequence is a human donor in a cohort sampled during active COVID-19. Sequenced sample: peripheral blood. The rearrangement links TRBV3-1 (or the pseudogene TRBV3-2) to TRBJ1-2, with TRBD1 matching 9 bases. The chain's CDR3 is CASSLNRGLYTF. The DNA of the CDR3 is TGTGCCAGCAGCCTTAACAGGGGGCTCTACACCTTC.